These 15 T cell receptor beta chains came from one sample sequenced in a study of blood T cells in healthy people across ages. Next came a second PCR, run for roughly 7 to 12 cycles, which used a sample-barcoded 5' primer along with a J-beta primer mix. MiXCR, applied by TCRdb to the 5' RACE reads, yields one record per CDR3 protein. The top ten hold less than 15% of the sample, which has hundreds of thousands of distinct CDR3 sequences, more than 45% seen once. Specimen: blood. The receptors were gathered from a woman of 80 years or more in good health.

This clonotype was seen ten or more times. V usage is TRBV28 and J usage is TRBJ1-5, with 9 bases matching TRBD1. Trimming cost V 10 bases and J 5 bases; bases outside gene matches: 6. In germline, CDR1 is MDHEN, CDR2 SYDVKM. This CDR3 has 13 amino acids. The CDR3 nucleotides read TGTGCCACCTCGGGACAGGGTTATCAGCCCCAGCATTTT. Residues: CATSGQGYQPQHF.

This clonotype was recorded many times. This chain uses TRBV20-1 with TRBJ2-6; no definite D call. V lost 6 bases and J 0 bases, leaving 12 bases between the germline ends. Germline V gene sequence: CDR1 DFQATT, CDR2 SNEGSKA (reference sequence). The CDR3 totals 15 residues. The CDR3 protein is CSAVAAHSGANVLTF. The CDR3 nucleotides are TGCAGTGCCGTTGCAGCCCACTCTGGGGCCAACGTCCTGACTTTC.

This chain uses TRBV20-1 with TRBJ2-3, with 12 bases matching TRBD2. V lost 4 bases to trimming and J lost 3 bases; unmatched junction nucleotides: 8. The CDR3 loop spans 16 amino acids. Germline values: CDR1 DFQATT, CDR2 SNEGSKA (reference sequence). CDR3 amino acids: CSATTPSGGVTDTQYF. In DNA, the CDR3 is TGCAGTGCTACGACCCCTAGCGGGGGGGTAACAGATACGCAGTATTTT.

To note about this clonotype: A much larger clone sits a single nucleotide away, making a read error possible. The chain joins TRBV11-1 to TRBJ2-5, with D uncertain. With the DNA end fitting TRBJ2-4 better, the J assignment may be wrong. CDR3 size: 14 residues. Germline lookup yields CDR1 SGHAT and CDR2 FQDESV (reference sequence). In DNA, the CDR3 is TGTGCCAGCAGCCCTCGTCCCGGAGAGGACATTCAGTACTTC. Its translation is CASSPRPGEDIQYF.

The V gene is TRBV3-1, the J gene TRBJ1-6, with unresolved D. Looked up from germline, CDR1 is LGHDT and CDR2 is YNNKEL (reference sequence). The V and J ends lost 3 bases and 10 bases respectively, with 10 bases between them. CDR3 length: 13 residues. The CDR3 bases are TGTGCCAGCAGCCAGACCCGTTTATCACCCCTCCACTTT. This translates into CASSQTRLSPLHF. Drawing the rest from reference TRBV3-1 and TRBJ1-6, the complete variable domain is DTAVSQTPKYLVTQMGNDKSIKCEQNLGHDTMYWYKQDSKKFLKIMFSYNNKELIINETVPNRFSPKSPDKAHLNLHINSLELGDSAVYFCASSQTRLSPLHFGNGTRLTVT.

This clonotype was seen many times. CDR3 sequence: CASSHSREQYF. CDR3 coding DNA: TGTGCCAGCAGCCATTCCCGCGAGCAGTACTTC. The chain carries TRBV7-2 and TRBJ2-7; D call uncertain. CDR3 length equals 11 residues. Germline-derived CDR1 and CDR2 are SGHTA and FQGNSA. Deletions cut 5 bases from V and 6 bases from J, with 8 bases between.

This clonotype appeared a few times. The chain couples TRBV5-4 to TRBJ2-7; D unclear. Germline V CDR1 and CDR2: SGHNT, YYREEE (reference sequence). V lost 2 bases and J 0 bases, leaving 12 bases between the germline ends. The CDR3 has 15 amino acids. This CDR3 reads CASSLGWSASYEQYF. The CDR3 region has the DNA TGTGCCAGCAGCTTAGGATGGAGCGCCTCCTACGAGCAGTACTTC.

Concerning this clonotype: This may come from a read error, since a much larger clone is one base off. J is TRBJ2-7 and V is TRBV29-1, with 8 bases identical to TRBD2. This CDR3 is 13 amino acids long. The germline CDR1 and CDR2 sequences are SQVTM and ANQGSEA. J gave up 3 bases and V 6 bases, and 7 bases lay outside the gene matches. Here the CDR3 reads CSVRGGPFYEQYF. Written as DNA, the CDR3 is TGCAGCGTCCGGGGGGGACCTTTCTACGAGCAGTACTTC.

Comments on this clonotype: This may stem from a read error, because a much larger clone lies one nucleotide away. The chain recombines TRBV11-1 with TRBJ2-1, with 7 bases fitting TRBD1. Germline CDR1 SGHAT, CDR2 FQDESV (reference sequence). The CDR3 covers 14 residues. V gave up 3 bases and J gave up 5 bases; unmatched junction bases: 4. The DNA of the CDR3 is TGTGCCAGCAGCTTTGCCAGGGGGAACAATGAGCAGTTCTTC. Amino acids: CASSFARGNNEQFF.

For this clonotype: A much bigger clone sits one base away, suggesting this may be a read error. The chain couples TRBV20-1 to TRBJ2-4, with D perhaps assigned TRBD1 or TRBD2 (6 bases each). The tail of the sequence fits TRBJ2-7 better, so the J call may be wrong. This CDR3 contains 14 residues. Germline CDR1 and CDR2: DFQATT and SNEGSKA (reference sequence). The CDR3, as DNA: TGCAGTGCCGCATCCGAGGGGGGCCCCTACGAGCAGTACTTC. This codes for CSAASEGGPYEQYF.

The CDR3 loop is CASRLQGTDEQFF. CDR3 sequence (DNA): TGCGCCAGCAGGTTACAGGGGACCGATGAGCAGTTCTTC. V gene TRBV5-1 combines with J gene TRBJ2-1; 7 bases fit TRBD1. CDR1 and CDR2 (germline): SGHRS, YFSETQ. The J segment lost 8 bases and the V segment lost 5 bases, leaving 7 bases of the junction unmatched. This CDR3 comprises 13 residues. Full variable domain (rest looked up from reference TRBV5-1 and TRBJ2-1): KAGVTQTPRYLIKTRGQQVTLSCSPISGHRSVSWYQQTPGQGLQFLFEYFSETQRNKGNFPGRFSGRQFSNSRSEMNVSTLELGDSALYLCASRLQGTDEQFFGPGTRLTVL.

This clonotype has a count of ten or more. The rearrangement links TRBV20-1 to TRBJ2-1; D is perhaps TRBD2 (5 bases). Germline V CDR1 and CDR2: DFQATT, SNEGSKA (reference sequence). The CDR3 has 11 amino acids. The CDR3 is CSSPLLAEQFF. The DNA of the CDR3 is TGCAGCTCCCCGTTGCTAGCTGAGCAGTTCTTC.

In regard to this clonotype: This clone may be a read error of a much larger clone one base away. The rearrangement uses TRBV6-1 and TRBJ2-5; no clear D gene. The CDR3 length is 14 residues. V was clipped by 6 bases and J by 6 bases, with 17 bases between them. Germline V CDR1 and CDR2: MNHNS, SASEGT. The CDR3 is CASRAPYPMKTQYF. The CDR3 DNA follows: TGTGCCAGCAGGGCACCTTACCCAATGAAGACCCAGTACTTC.

This chain joins TRBV27 and TRBJ1-2; the match to TRBD1 covers 8 bases. The CDR3 contains 14 residues. Germline CDR1 reads MNHEY; CDR2 reads SMNVEV (reference sequence). J was trimmed by 1 base and V by 6 bases; bases with no gene match: 4. The CDR3 region has the DNA TGTGCCAGCAGGGGACAGGAAATTAACTATGGCTACACCTTC. Protein sequence: CASRGQEINYGYTF.

V gene TRBV10-1 combines with J gene TRBJ2-3; no reliable D call. This CDR3 contains 14 residues. CDR1 and CDR2 from the germline V gene are WNHNN and SYGVQD (reference sequence). V lost 3 bases, J lost 1 base, and 8 bases lay in between. Here the CDR3 DNA reads TGCGCCAGCAGTGACGGACGGGGCACAGATACGCAGTATTTT. This sequence encodes CASSDGRGTDTQYF.